This T cell receptor (beta chain) was profiled in a study of cytomegalovirus exposure and HLA in healthy donors. Overall study: One earlier analysis, a look at 150 million to 200 million T cells, found some 120 million unique TCR beta sequences. HLA-typed donors were the source of 86 million or so unique TCRs held in an early data release. Findings and caveats of the study: In an earlier analysis, most TCR beta V segments were productive about 87% or about 30% of the time. Sequences of the TCR beta chain were said to predict the HLA-A and HLA-B alleles of most subjects accurately.

Primers for the PCR totalled 60 Vbeta and 13 Jbeta. Profiling relied on immunoSEQ multiplex PCR, and the TCRdb table lists in-frame clones only, not all of them. Of roughly 150,000 clones in the sample, about 66% were seen once. This clone appeared a single time. Its antigen remains unknown. The source is a human donor in good health. Specimen: PBMCs.

CDR3 in DNA: TGTGCCAGCAGTGAAAGGGGACTAGAATCCGGGGCCAACGTCCTGACTTTC. Residues: CASSERGLESGANVLTF. This chain uses TRBV2 with TRBJ2-6; 8 positions match TRBD2. Germline CDR1 and CDR2: SNHLY and FYNNEI. The CDR3 is 17 amino acids. V gave up 2 bases and J gave up 4 bases; unmatched junction bases: 7. Using reference TRBV2 and TRBJ2-6 for the parts outside the CDR3, the full variable domain is EPEVTQTPSHQVTQMGQEVILRCVPISNHLYFYWYRQILGQKVEFLVSFYNNEISEKSEIFDDQFSVERPDGSNFTLKIRSTKLEDSAMYFCASSERGLESGANVLTFGAGSRLTVL.